This T cell receptor beta chain was found in a study of blood T cell repertoires in COVID-19. As originally analysed: Nucleated cell number was recorded as an estimate derived from reference gene primer amplification. Some clones are missing from TCRdb's copy, which holds only in-frame ones; the method was immunoSEQ multiplex PCR. That table is the source of V, J and clone size, and D and trimming were worked out from the DNA. The sample holds approximately 320,000 clones; under 95% are singletons and the top ten take around 2.5%. Everyone who took part was about 18 to 90 years old, and they came from over 20 US areas. This receptor was taken from a man in his 60s who had recovered from COVID-19. Specimen: PBMCs or T cells enriched from blood (not recorded which).

CDR3: CASSLSNGNTIYF. In DNA form, the CDR3 reads TGTGCCAGCAGTTTATCTAATGGAAACACCATATATTTT. This chain connects TRBV27 to TRBJ1-3, with D hard to call. The V end lost 0 bases, the J end lost 3 bases, and 3 bases lay between the germline ends. Germline CDR1 MNHEY, CDR2 SMNVEV (reference sequence). CDR3 length equals 13 residues.